A selection of T cell receptor beta chains follows, all from one sample in a study of human T cells and chemical hapten exposure. MiXCR, applied by TCRdb to the RACE reads, yields one record per CDR3 protein. There are some 170,000 distinct CDR3 sequences in the sample; approximately 20% occur only once, and under 7% lies in the top ten. Sequences were derived from whole blood, sampled in connection with sensitization to the hapten diphenylcyclopropenone (DPC). These receptors all come from a woman in her fifties or sixties with alopecia areata. Some clones in this sample may be carry-over from other donors' samples. Each CDR3 is given without its conserved first and last residue. Each record gives: CDR3 length, V gene, clone size, CDR3 protein. The listing skips clone size in some rows; elsewhere it reads once, few, many or a size class.

len: 10
v_gene: TRBV6-5
abundance: NA
CDR3aa: ASRGVNTEAF

len: 12
v_gene: TRBV7-8
abundance: NA
CDR3aa: ASTPRRDYNEQF

len: 13
v_gene: TRBV5-6
abundance: few
CDR3aa: ASSLAGAGGYGYT

len: 13
v_gene: TRBV5-6
abundance: few
CDR3aa: ASSLRREVADTQY

len: 11
v_gene: TRBV6-5
abundance: NA
CDR3aa: ASSSTGQARQY

len: 15
v_gene: TRBV7-9
abundance: NA
CDR3aa: ASRNFPGASGANVLT

len: 13
v_gene: TRBV20-1
abundance: NA
CDR3aa: SATVPGGRSYEQY

len: 12
v_gene: TRBV6-5
abundance: NA
CDR3aa: ASSQGQGRYGYT

len: 13
v_gene: TRBV20-1
abundance: few
CDR3aa: SAQGLAGFTDTQY

len: 14
v_gene: TRBV20-1
abundance: NA
CDR3aa: SANFSPWGLNNEQF

len: 12
v_gene: TRBV29-1
abundance: NA
CDR3aa: SVAMGGKNTEAF

len: 10
v_gene: TRBV7-9
abundance: NA
CDR3aa: ASSRLGDEQY

len: 13
v_gene: TRBV5-5
abundance: NA
CDR3aa: ASSWVAGTGNTIY

len: 14
v_gene: TRBV24-1
abundance: few
CDR3aa: ATSDNRGSSYNEQF

len: 10
v_gene: TRBV7-2
abundance: NA
CDR3aa: ASSLDVGGYT

len: 13
v_gene: TRBV5-1
abundance: NA
CDR3aa: ASTTAPGSGNTIY